These 29 T cell receptor beta chains share one sample of origin, sequenced in a study of T-cell memory formation after mild COVID-19. One entry per CDR3 protein, called by TCRdb with MiXCR from the 5' RACE reads. Found here are about 140,000 distinct CDR3 sequences, about 23% of them singletons; the top ten hold approximately 25%. The sample taken for sequencing was PBMCs or a T cell subset sorted from them (not recorded which). Source of these receptors: an adult woman who had mild COVID-19 (a few samples of this study predate the infection). Cell type and time point are not known.

This clonotype was seen a handful of times. The chain recombines TRBV6-6 with TRBJ2-1; D call uncertain. Germline V gives CDR1 MNHNY, CDR2 SVGAGI (reference sequence). V lost 10 bases to trimming and J lost 5 bases, with 9 bases between them. This CDR3 spans 11 amino acids. This chain's CDR3 is CATSRNNEQFF. Written as DNA, the CDR3 is TGTGCCACCTCTAGAAACAATGAGCAGTTCTTC.

This clonotype has just one count. The rearrangement links TRBV21-1 to TRBJ1-2; TRBD1 is taken as the D call from the table, unchecked against the DNA. TRBV21-1 is an annotated pseudogene. This CDR3 is built from 15 residues. Written as DNA, the CDR3 is TGTGCCAGCAGCAAAGAGGGGGGGCTTCACTATGGCTACACCTTC. This translates into CASSKEGGLHYGYTF.

The V and J genes are TRBV29-1 and TRBJ1-1, with 7 bases identical to TRBD1. Trimming at V came to 5 bases and at J to 1 base, leaving 1 base not matched to a gene. The CDR3 contains 12 residues. Germline V gene data show CDR1 as SQVTM and CDR2 as ANQGSEA. This CDR3 reads CSVPGGNTEAFF. The CDR3 DNA is TGCAGCGTTCCAGGGGGGAACACTGAAGCTTTCTTT.

The genes are TRBV6-2 or TRBV6-3 and TRBJ2-1; maybe TRBD2 (5 bases). Trimming pared 2 bases from V and 6 bases from J, leaving 23 bases between. The CDR3 consists of 18 residues. Germline loops: CDR1 MNHEY, CDR2 SVGEGT. The CDR3 DNA is TGTGCCAGCAGTTACACCACCGCCGGGAACACCCCCCTCAATGAGCAGTTCTTC. Its protein product is CASSYTTAGNTPLNEQFF.

This clonotype appeared a few times. The rearrangement joins TRBV7-9 to TRBJ2-5, with 7 bases lining up with TRBD2. The CDR3 runs to 16 residues. CDR1 SEHNR and CDR2 FQNEAQ come from the germline V gene (reference sequence). The junction had 11 bases not matched to a gene; V was cut back by 7 bases and J by 0 bases. The CDR3 region has the DNA TGTGCCAGCATGGGGGGTAGCGGGTCGTACCAAGAGACCCAGTACTTC. Its translation: CASMGGSGSYQETQYF.

The genes are TRBV20-1 and TRBJ1-3; the D gene is possibly TRBD1 (5 bases). V lost 3 bases, J lost 2 bases, and 14 bases lay in between. The CDR3 covers 15 residues. Per the germline V gene, CDR1 is DFQATT and CDR2 is SNEGSKA (reference sequence). The CDR3: CSASEWLGAGNTIYF. The CDR3 DNA reads as TGCAGTGCTAGCGAGTGGCTGGGGGCTGGAAACACCATATATTTT.

The CDR3 region has the DNA TGTGCCAGCAGTTGGGTCGGGGCACGGATTAATGAGCAGTTCTTC. Protein product: CASSWVGARINEQFF. This chain uses TRBV6-5 with TRBJ2-1; D may be TRBD1 or TRBD2 (5 bases each). The V gene lost 4 bases and the J gene lost 7 bases, with 17 bases spanning the gap. Germline-derived CDR1 and CDR2 are MNHEY and SVGAGI. The CDR3 runs to 15 residues.

The chain uses TRBV7-9 and TRBJ2-7, with no clear D. CDR1 and CDR2 from the germline V gene are SEHNR and FQNEAQ (reference sequence). The CDR3 spans 14 residues. Trimming shortened V by 5 bases and J by 5 bases, and 16 bases separated the two germline ends. CDR3 loop: CASSRFPPSDEQYF. As DNA, the CDR3 is TGTGCCAGCAGCCGTTTCCCGCCGAGCGACGAGCAGTACTTC.

The sample holds a few counts of this clonotype. V usage is TRBV7-8 and J usage is TRBJ1-2; D ambiguous. This CDR3 is 13 amino acids long. Germline V gene sequence: CDR1 SGHVS, CDR2 FQNEAQ. V lost 0 bases and J lost 2, with 4 bases in between. CDR3 sequence (DNA): TGTGCCAGCAGCTTAGCCACGAACTATGGCTACACCTTC. Translating it yields CASSLATNYGYTF.

This clonotype was detected a few times. The chain links TRBV13 to TRBJ1-1; maybe TRBD1 (5 bases). The germline V gene has CDR1 PRHDT and CDR2 FYEKMQ (reference sequence). Trimming pared 7 bases from V and 0 bases from J, leaving 9 bases between. The CDR3 contains 13 residues. The CDR3 protein is CASMQGMNTEAFF. The CDR3 DNA reads TGTGCCAGCATGCAGGGAATGAACACTGAAGCTTTCTTT.

This clonotype was seen only a few times. The V and J genes are TRBV7-6 and TRBJ2-3; possibly TRBD2 for D (5 bases). The germline V and J ends were trimmed by 5 bases and 3 bases, with 9 bases remaining between them. The CDR3 consists of 13 residues. Germline V gene sequence: CDR1 SGHVS, CDR2 FNYEAQ. CDR3 in amino acids: CASSRRGTDTQYF. Written as DNA, the CDR3 is TGTGCCAGCAGCCGCCGGGGAACAGATACGCAGTATTTT.

The genes are TRBV7-9 and TRBJ1-1; TRBD1 matches at 11 bases. The CDR3 has 15 amino acids. Trimming removed 1 base from V and 11 bases from J; junction bases left unmatched: 9. CDR1 and CDR2 (germline): SEHNR, FQNEAQ (reference sequence). The CDR3: CASSLGWTGGGRAFF. Here the CDR3 DNA reads TGTGCCAGCAGCTTAGGGTGGACAGGGGGCGGTAGGGCTTTCTTT.

The CDR3 protein is CASRAGGHISGNTIYF. DNA for the CDR3: TGTGCCAGCAGGGCAGGGGGCCATATCTCTGGAAACACCATATATTTT. V gene TRBV7-8 combines with J gene TRBJ1-3, with 8 bases matching TRBD1. Trimming cost V 6 bases and J 0 bases; bases outside gene matches: 7. CDR1 and CDR2 from the germline V gene are SGHVS and FQNEAQ. The CDR3 has 16 residues.

CDR3 bases: TGTGCCAGCAGCTTTGGACAGGGTGGCTATGGCTACACCTTC. Its protein is CASSFGQGGYGYTF. V and J are TRBV12-3 or TRBV12-4 and TRBJ1-2; 8 nucleotides match TRBD1. CDR3 length: 14 amino acids. J gave up 4 bases and V 6 bases, and 7 bases lay outside the gene matches.

With respect to this clonotype: The junction does not match germline at one end; this may be a read error. V gene TRBV6-5 combines with J gene TRBJ2-7; D ambiguous. CDR3 length equals 12 residues. Looked up from germline, CDR1 is MNHEY and CDR2 is SVGAGI. DNA for the CDR3: TGTGCCAGCAGTTTTTGGAGACCGCTGTTAGCTTTC. It codes for CASSFWRPLLAF.

The sample holds one count of this clonotype. V gene TRBV7-9 combines with J gene TRBJ1-1; weak D call: TRBD1 (6 bases). Germline CDR1 SEHNR, CDR2 FQNEAQ (reference sequence). Trimming pared 6 bases from V and 1 base from J, leaving 18 bases between. The CDR3 extends over 16 amino acids. Written as DNA, the CDR3 is TGTGCCAGCAGTCACCCTTCATCAGGGGAGAACACTGAAGCTTTCTTT. Residues: CASSHPSSGENTEAFF.

The chain is built from TRBV7-9 and TRBJ2-1, with D possibly matching TRBD1 (5 bases). Germline V gene data show CDR1 as SEHNR and CDR2 as FQNEAQ (reference sequence). Trimming took 1 base from V and 7 from J, leaving 17 bases between them. The CDR3 extends over 16 amino acids. The DNA for the CDR3 is TGTGCCAGCAGCTTAGATACGGTGCCGAAGGGGAATGAGCAGTTCTTC. Amino acids: CASSLDTVPKGNEQFF.

This clonotype was counted only a few times. The rearrangement joins TRBV11-2 to TRBJ2-1; weak D call: TRBD2 (6 bases). Germline assignment: CDR1 SGHAT and CDR2 FQNNGV. The CDR3 has 14 amino acids. V was clipped by 4 bases and J by 3 bases, with 10 bases between them. In nucleotides, the CDR3 is TGTGCCAGCAGCTCCGGGACTCTCTACAATGAGCAGTTCTTC. This sequence encodes CASSSGTLYNEQFF.

The genes are TRBV15 and TRBJ2-1, with D hard to call. This CDR3 is 12 amino acids long. V gave up 4 bases and J gave up 10 bases, with 11 bases separating them. Germline CDR1 is LNHNV and CDR2 is YYDKDF (reference sequence). The CDR3 region has the DNA TGTGCCACCAGCACCTCCAACGGCGAGCAGTTCTTC. Protein: CATSTSNGEQFF. Using reference TRBV15 and TRBJ2-1 for the parts outside the CDR3, the full variable domain is DAMVIQNPRYQVTQFGKPVTLSCSQTLNHNVMYWYQQKSSQAPKLLFHYYDKDFNNEADTPDNFQSRRPNTSFCFLDIRSPGLGDTAMYLCATSTSNGEQFFGPGTRLTVL.

In nucleotides, the CDR3 is TGCAGCGTTGGGGGACAGGGACCCACAGATACGCAGTATTTT. Translating gives CSVGGQGPTDTQYF. The V gene is TRBV29-1, the J gene TRBJ2-3; 9 nucleotides agree with TRBD1. V gave up 4 bases and J gave up 2 bases; unmatched junction bases: 4. The CDR3 extends over 14 amino acids. Germline V gives CDR1 SQVTM, CDR2 ANQGSEA.

CDR3 in DNA: TGTGCCAGCAGTTACTGGGACAGGGGAGAGCAGTACTTC. This encodes CASSYWDRGEQYF. The chain joins TRBV6-6 to TRBJ2-7, with TRBD1 matching over 10 bases. With V trimmed by 1 base and J by 7 bases, 1 base remained unmatched. Per the germline V gene, CDR1 is MNHNY and CDR2 is SVGAGI (reference sequence). The CDR3 has 13 amino acids.

The V gene is TRBV4-2, the J gene TRBJ2-1; 9 nucleotides line up with TRBD2. CDR1 LGHNA and CDR2 YNFKEQ come from the germline V gene. This CDR3 comprises 15 residues. With V trimmed by 0 bases and J by 6 bases, 3 bases remained unmatched. The CDR3 loop is CASSQERGGFNEQFF. The DNA of the CDR3 is TGTGCCAGCAGCCAAGAGCGGGGGGGCTTCAATGAGCAGTTCTTC.

The chain has TRBV6-5 and TRBJ1-2; TRBD1 matches 9 bases. With V trimmed by 8 bases and J by 1 base, 8 bases remained unmatched. The CDR3 has 15 residues. CDR1 and CDR2 (germline): MNHEY, SVGAGI. In nucleotides, the CDR3 is TGTGCCAGCTCAGATCCGGGACAGGGTAACTATGGCTACACCTTC. Translating gives CASSDPGQGNYGYTF.

The rearrangement links TRBV4-1 to TRBJ2-5, with TRBD2 matching over 10 bases. Looked up from germline, CDR1 is MGHRA and CDR2 is YSYEKL. V lost 1 base, J lost 1 base, and 3 bases stayed unmatched. The CDR3 consists of 16 residues. The CDR3 nucleotides are TGCGCCAGCAGCCAAGGGATAGCGGGGGGCCAAGAGACCCAGTACTTC. It yields the protein CASSQGIAGGQETQYF.

This clonotype turned up a few times. The rearrangement joins TRBV6-2 or TRBV6-3 to TRBJ2-2; D is possibly TRBD2 (6 bases). CDR3 length equals 15 residues. Germline V lookup: CDR1 MNHEY, CDR2 SVGEGT. Trimming took 4 bases from V and 2 from J, leaving 11 bases between them. The CDR3 DNA sequence: TGTGCCAGCAGTTTCCGGGACTTTAACACCGGGGAGCTGTTTTTT. Translation gives CASSFRDFNTGELFF.

The chain carries TRBV7-9 and TRBJ2-1, with 13 bases matching TRBD2. This CDR3 spans 15 amino acids. Germline CDR1 SEHNR, CDR2 FQNEAQ (reference sequence). The trim removed 5 bases at V and 7 bases at J, leaving 5 bases unmatched. The CDR3 DNA sequence: TGTGCCAGCAGCAGTCGGACTAGCGGGAGAAATGAGCAGTTCTTC. Amino acid sequence: CASSSRTSGRNEQFF. The full variable domain, completed using reference TRBV7-9 and TRBJ2-1, is DTGVSQNPRHKITKRGQNVTFRCDPISEHNRLYWYRQTLGQGPEFLTYFQNEAQLEKSRLLSDRFSAERPKGSFSTLEIQRTEQGDSAMYLCASSSRTSGRNEQFFGPGTRLTVL.

This clonotype was recorded once. The chain recombines TRBV6-1 with TRBJ2-7, with D unresolved. CDR3 length equals 13 residues. Per germline, CDR1 MNHNS and CDR2 SASEGT. V was clipped by 1 base and J by 6 bases, with 10 bases between them. CDR3 amino acids: CASSEGASSEQYF. CDR3 DNA sequence: TGTGCCAGCAGTGAAGGGGCTTCGTCCGAGCAGTACTTC.

J is TRBJ2-7 and V is TRBV5-5; the D gene is possibly TRBD1 (7 bases). Trimming pared 4 bases from V and 2 bases from J, leaving 13 bases between. Germline-derived CDR1 and CDR2 are SGHKS and YYEKEE (reference sequence). The CDR3 totals 14 residues. The CDR3: CASSQTGEAYEQYF. The CDR3 nucleotides read TGTGCCAGCAGCCAAACAGGGGAGGCCTACGAGCAGTACTTC.

This chain links TRBV21-1 with TRBJ2-3; the table's D gene call, TRBD1, was not cross checked with the DNA. TRBV21-1 is a pseudogene locus. The CDR3 sequence is 15 residues long. CDR3: CASSTRDRDTDTQYF. DNA of the CDR3: TGTGCCAGCAGCACACGGGACAGGGACACAGATACGCAGTATTTT.